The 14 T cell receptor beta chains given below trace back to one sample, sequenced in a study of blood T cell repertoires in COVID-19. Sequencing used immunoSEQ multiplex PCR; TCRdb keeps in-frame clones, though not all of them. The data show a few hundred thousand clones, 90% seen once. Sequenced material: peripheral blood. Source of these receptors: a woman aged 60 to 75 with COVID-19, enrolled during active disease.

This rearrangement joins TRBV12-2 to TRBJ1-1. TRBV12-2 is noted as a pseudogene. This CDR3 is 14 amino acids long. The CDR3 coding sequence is TGTGCAAGTCGCTTAGACGGTGATAGCACTGAAGCTTTCTTT. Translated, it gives CASRLDGDSTEAFF.

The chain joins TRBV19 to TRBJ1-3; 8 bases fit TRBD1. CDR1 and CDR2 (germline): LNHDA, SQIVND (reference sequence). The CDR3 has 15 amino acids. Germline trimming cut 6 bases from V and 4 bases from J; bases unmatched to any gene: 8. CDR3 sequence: CASSTGQGAGNTIYF. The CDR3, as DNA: TGTGCCAGTAGCACGGGGCAGGGGGCCGGAAACACCATATATTTT.

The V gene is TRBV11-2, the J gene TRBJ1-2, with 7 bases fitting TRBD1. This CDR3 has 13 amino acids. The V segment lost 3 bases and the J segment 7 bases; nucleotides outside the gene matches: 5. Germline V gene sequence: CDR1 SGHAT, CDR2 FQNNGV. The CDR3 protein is CASSFKTGSGYTF. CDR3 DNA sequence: TGTGCCAGCAGCTTCAAGACAGGGTCTGGCTACACCTTC.

The CDR3 sequence is CATKVDAFGNSPLHF. The CDR3 coding sequence is TGTGCCACCAAAGTAGACGCGTTCGGGAATTCACCCCTCCACTTT. This chain connects TRBV6-6 to TRBJ1-6; D not resolved. CDR1 and CDR2 from the germline V gene are MNHNY and SVGAGI (reference sequence). CDR3 size: 15 residues. The germline V and J ends were trimmed by 10 bases and 7 bases, with 20 bases remaining between them.

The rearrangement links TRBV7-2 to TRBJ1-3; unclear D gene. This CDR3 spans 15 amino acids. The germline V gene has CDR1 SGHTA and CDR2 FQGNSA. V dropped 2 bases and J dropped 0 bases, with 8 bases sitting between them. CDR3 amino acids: CASSLSGFSGNTIYF. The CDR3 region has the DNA TGTGCCAGCAGCTTATCGGGGTTCTCTGGAAACACCATATATTTT. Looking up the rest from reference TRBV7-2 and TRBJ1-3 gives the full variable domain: GAGVSQSPSNKVTEKGKDVELRCDPISGHTALYWYRQSLGQGLEFLIYFQGNSAPDKSGLPSDRFSAERTGGSVSTLTIQRTQQEDSAVYLCASSLSGFSGNTIYFGEGSWLTVV.

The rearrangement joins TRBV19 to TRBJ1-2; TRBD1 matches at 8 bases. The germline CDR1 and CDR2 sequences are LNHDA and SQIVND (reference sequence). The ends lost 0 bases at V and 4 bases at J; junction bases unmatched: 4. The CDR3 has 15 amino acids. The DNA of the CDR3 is TGTGCCAGTAGTATAGAGAGTGACAGGGGCTATGGCTACACCTTC. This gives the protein CASSIESDRGYGYTF.

CDR3 in amino acids: CASSQDWAGGIGELFF. In DNA, the CDR3 is TGCGCCAGCAGCCAAGATTGGGCAGGGGGGATCGGGGAGCTGTTTTTT. The chain recombines TRBV4-3 with TRBJ2-2, with D possibly TRBD1 on 7 matching bases. The CDR3 covers 16 residues. Looked up from germline, CDR1 is LGHNA and CDR2 is YSLEER. Trimming pared 0 bases from V and 7 bases from J, leaving 15 bases between.

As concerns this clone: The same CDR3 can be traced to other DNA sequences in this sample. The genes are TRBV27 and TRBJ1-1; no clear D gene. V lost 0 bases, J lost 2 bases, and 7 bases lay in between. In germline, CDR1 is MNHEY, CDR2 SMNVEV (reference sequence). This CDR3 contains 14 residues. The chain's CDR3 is CASSLSRANTEAFF. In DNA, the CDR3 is TGTGCCAGCAGTTTATCGAGGGCAAACACTGAAGCTTTCTTT.

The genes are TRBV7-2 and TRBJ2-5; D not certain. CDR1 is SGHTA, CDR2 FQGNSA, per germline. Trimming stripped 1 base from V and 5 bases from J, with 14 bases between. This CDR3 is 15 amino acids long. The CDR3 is CASSLVDSQEETQYF. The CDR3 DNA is TGTGCCAGCAGCTTAGTAGATTCCCAAGAGGAGACCCAGTACTTC.

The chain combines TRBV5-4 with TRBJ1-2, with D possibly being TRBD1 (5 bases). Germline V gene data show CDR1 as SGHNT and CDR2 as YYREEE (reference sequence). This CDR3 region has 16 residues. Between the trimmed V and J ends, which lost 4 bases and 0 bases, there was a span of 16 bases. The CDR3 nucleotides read TGTGCCAGCAGCCCTCGGAGACAGCTAGCTAACTATGGCTACACCTTC. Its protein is CASSPRRQLANYGYTF.

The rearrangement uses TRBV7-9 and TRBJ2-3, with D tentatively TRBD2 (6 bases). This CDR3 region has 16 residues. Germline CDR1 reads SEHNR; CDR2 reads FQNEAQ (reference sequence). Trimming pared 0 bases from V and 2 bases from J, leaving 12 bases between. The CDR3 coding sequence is TGTGCCAGCAGCTTAGCCGGGACTCCGAACACAGATACGCAGTATTTT. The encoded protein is CASSLAGTPNTDTQYF.

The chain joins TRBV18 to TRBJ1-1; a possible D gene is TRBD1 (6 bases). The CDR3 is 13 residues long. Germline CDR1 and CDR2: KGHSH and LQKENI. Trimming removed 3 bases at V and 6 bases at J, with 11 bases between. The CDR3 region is CASSPNRDAEAFF. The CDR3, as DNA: TGTGCCAGCTCACCGAACAGGGACGCTGAAGCTTTCTTT. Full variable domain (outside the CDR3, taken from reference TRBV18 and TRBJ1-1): NAGVMQNPRHLVRRRGQEARLRCSPMKGHSHVYWYRQLPEEGLKFMVYLQKENIIDESGMPKERFSAEFPKEGPSILRIQQVVRGDSAAYFCASSPNRDAEAFFGQGTRLTVV.

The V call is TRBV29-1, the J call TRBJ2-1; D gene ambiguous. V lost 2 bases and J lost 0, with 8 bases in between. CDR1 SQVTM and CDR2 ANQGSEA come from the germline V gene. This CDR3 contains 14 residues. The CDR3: CSVEPQSSYNEQFF. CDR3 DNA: TGCAGCGTTGAACCACAGAGCTCCTACAATGAGCAGTTCTTC.

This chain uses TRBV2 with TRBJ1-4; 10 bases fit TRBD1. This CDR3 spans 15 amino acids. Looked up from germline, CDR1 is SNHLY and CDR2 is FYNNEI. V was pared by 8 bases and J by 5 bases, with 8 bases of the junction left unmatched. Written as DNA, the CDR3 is TGTGCCAGCCAACTTCCGGGACAGGGGAATGAAAAACTGTTTTTT. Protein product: CASQLPGQGNEKLFF.